The source of this TCR beta chain is a study of blood T cells in healthy people across ages. A remark on this clonotype: The antigen remains unidentified.

Whole-study findings and limits: PBMCs were not sorted, which prevented a conclusive comparison of naive versus antigen-experienced cells.

Sample donors were healthy Caucasian individuals that came from Russia, aged 6 to 90. Donors each provided 9.5 to 10 milliliters of peripheral blood. Primed by a sample-barcoded 5' primer and a J-beta primer mix, a second PCR proceeded for 7 to 11 cycles. TCRdb fed the 5' RACE reads into MiXCR, producing one record per CDR3 protein. This sample has about 1,000,000 distinct CDR3 sequences, with 45% found just once. The CDR3 runs 14 residues. CDR1 MNHEY and CDR2 SMNVEV come from the germline V gene (reference sequence). Trimming shortened V by 5 bases and J by 4 bases, and 12 bases separated the two germline ends.

The TCR comes from a woman aged 60-75 years in good health. The sequenced material came from blood. The chain carries TRBV27 and TRBJ1-5; D perhaps matches TRBD1 (6 bases). CDR3 protein: CASSPRTVNQPQHF. CDR3 nucleotide sequence: TGTGCCAGCAGTCCCCGGACAGTTAATCAGCCCCAGCATTTT.